This T cell receptor (beta chain) was observed in a study of identical twins. This clonotype has at least ten counts. Its antigen remains unknown. From the 5' RACE reads, TCRdb called clonotypes with MiXCR, one entry per CDR3 protein. The data contain some 630,000 distinct CDR3 sequences, roughly 6.6% of them seen just once; the ten biggest clones take up less than 2%. Study observations and caveats: Models, which agreed with sharing between unrelated individuals, nonetheless underestimated the out-of-frame TCR alpha sharing seen in monozygotic twins. The authors noted that invariant MAIT and iNKT cells could partly confound zero-insertion analyses. Where out-of-frame alpha sequences were twin-shared, they showed excess low generation probability.

The V and J ends lost 1 base and 6 bases, in that order; junction bases with no gene match: 8. The CDR3 is 16 residues long. Germline V gives CDR1 SGHVS, CDR2 FQNEAQ. These same records also appear under a second study, on yellow fever vaccine responses in identical twins. That report adds: Among the twins, the vaccine T cell response reportedly seemed partly convergent and partly personalized.

The TCR was taken from a woman aged 18-35 years in good health. Specimen: PBMCs. This chain uses TRBV7-8 with TRBJ2-2; 7 nucleotides line up with TRBD1. The CDR3 coding sequence is TGTGCCAGCAGCTTAGAAGCTAGGGGGCTGGCCGGGGAGCTGTTTTTT. Its translation: CASSLEARGLAGELFF.